This TCR beta chain is from a study of blood T cell repertoires in COVID-19. Study-level background: Acute-phase and convalescent COVID-19 samples originated in the United States, Italy and Spain. The analysed material was cDNA or gDNA that came from T cells, B-cell-depleted T cells, or PBMCs.

Measured with immunoSEQ multiplex PCR; TCRdb has only the in-frame clones, and not every one. The profile covers about 43,000 clones, with about 83% appearing a single time and around 3.6% taken by the ten largest. The CDR3 is made up of 15 amino acids. In germline, CDR1 is SGHAT, CDR2 FQNNGV. After removal of 7 bases from V and 5 bases from J, the junction contained 11 bases not matched to a gene. This chain links TRBV11-2 with TRBJ2-5, with 9 bases identical to TRBD1. Sequencing input: peripheral blood. The TCR comes from a man aged 35-49 years with COVID-19, enrolled during active disease. Here the CDR3 DNA reads TGTGCCAGCAACGTACCCACAGGGGGCCAGGAGACCCAGTACTTC. The encoded protein is CASNVPTGGQETQYF.